This entry lists 2 T cell receptor beta chains sequenced from one sample in a study of blood T cell repertoires in COVID-19. Assay used: immunoSEQ multiplex PCR; TCRdb lists only in-frame clones, some missing. The sample has some 200,000 clones, around 88% seen once. The sequencing sample was made of peripheral blood. The source of these receptors is a man younger than 35 with active or convalescent COVID-19.

The CDR3 DNA follows: TGTGCCAGCAGTGAAGATGAGGGGGCGAACTACGAGCAGTACTTC. Translated, it gives CASSEDEGANYEQYF. This sequence joins TRBV6-1 and TRBJ2-7; TRBD1 agrees at 7 bases. Germline-derived CDR1 and CDR2 are MNHNS and SASEGT. The CDR3 totals 15 residues. J gave up 3 bases and V 1 base, and 6 bases lay outside the gene matches.

The rearrangement joins TRBV9 to TRBJ2-3, with TRBD1 matching over 8 bases. Trimming removed 0 bases from V and 4 bases from J; junction bases left unmatched: 4. CDR1 is SGDLS, CDR2 YYNGEE, per germline. The CDR3 contains 15 residues. CDR3 coding DNA: TGTGCCAGCAGCGTAGGACAGGGGATTCCAGATACGCAGTATTTT. This translates into CASSVGQGIPDTQYF.